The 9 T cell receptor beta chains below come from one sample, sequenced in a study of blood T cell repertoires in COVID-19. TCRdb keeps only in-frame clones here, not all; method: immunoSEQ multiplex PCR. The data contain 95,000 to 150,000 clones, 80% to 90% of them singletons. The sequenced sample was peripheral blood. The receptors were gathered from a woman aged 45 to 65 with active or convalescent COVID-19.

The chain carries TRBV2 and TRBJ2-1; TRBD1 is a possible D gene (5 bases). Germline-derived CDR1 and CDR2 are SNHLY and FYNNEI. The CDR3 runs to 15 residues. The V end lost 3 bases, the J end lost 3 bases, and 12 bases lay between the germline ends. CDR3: CASSDSGRDYNEQFF. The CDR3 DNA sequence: TGTGCCAGCAGTGATTCCGGCAGGGACTACAATGAGCAGTTCTTC.

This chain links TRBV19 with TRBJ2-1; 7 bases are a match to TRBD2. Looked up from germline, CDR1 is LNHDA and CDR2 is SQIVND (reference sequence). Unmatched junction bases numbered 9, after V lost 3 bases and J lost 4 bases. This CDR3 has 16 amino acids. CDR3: CASSMKPAGMYNEQFF. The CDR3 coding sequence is TGTGCCAGTAGTATGAAACCAGCGGGAATGTACAATGAGCAGTTCTTC.

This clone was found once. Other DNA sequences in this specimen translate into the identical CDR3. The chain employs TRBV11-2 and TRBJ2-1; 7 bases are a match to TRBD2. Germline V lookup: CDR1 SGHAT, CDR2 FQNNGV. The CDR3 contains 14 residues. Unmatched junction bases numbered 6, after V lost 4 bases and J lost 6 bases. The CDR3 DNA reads TGTGCCAGCAGCTCTCGCGGGGGATCCAATGAGCAGTTCTTC. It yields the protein CASSSRGGSNEQFF.

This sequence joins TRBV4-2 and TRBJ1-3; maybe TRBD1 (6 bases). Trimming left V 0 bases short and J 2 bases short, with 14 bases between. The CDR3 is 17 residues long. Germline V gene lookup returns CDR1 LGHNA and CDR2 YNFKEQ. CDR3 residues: CASSQELMGHAGNTIYF. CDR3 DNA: TGTGCCAGCAGCCAAGAGCTCATGGGACACGCTGGAAACACCATATATTTT.

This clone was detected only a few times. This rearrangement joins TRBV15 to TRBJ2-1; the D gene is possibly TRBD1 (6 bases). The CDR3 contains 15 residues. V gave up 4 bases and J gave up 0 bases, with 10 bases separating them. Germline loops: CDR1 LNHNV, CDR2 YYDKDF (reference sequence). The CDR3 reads CATSKRGFSYNEQFF. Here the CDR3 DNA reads TGTGCCACCAGCAAGAGGGGGTTCTCCTACAATGAGCAGTTCTTC.

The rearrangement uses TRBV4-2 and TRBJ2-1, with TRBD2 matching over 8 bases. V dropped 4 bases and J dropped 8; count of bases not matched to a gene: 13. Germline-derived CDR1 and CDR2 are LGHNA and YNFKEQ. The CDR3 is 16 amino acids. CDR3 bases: TGTGCCAGCAGCCTAAACGGTAGCGGGACATTTGATGAGCAGTTCTTC. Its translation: CASSLNGSGTFDEQFF.

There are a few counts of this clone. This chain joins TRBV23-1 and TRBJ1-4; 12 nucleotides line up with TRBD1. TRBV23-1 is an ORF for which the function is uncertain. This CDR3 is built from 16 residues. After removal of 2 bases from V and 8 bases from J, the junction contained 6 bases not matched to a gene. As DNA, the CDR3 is TGCGCCAGCAGTCAACGGGACAGGGGGCCTCCCGAAAAACTGTTTTTT. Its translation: CASSQRDRGPPEKLFF.

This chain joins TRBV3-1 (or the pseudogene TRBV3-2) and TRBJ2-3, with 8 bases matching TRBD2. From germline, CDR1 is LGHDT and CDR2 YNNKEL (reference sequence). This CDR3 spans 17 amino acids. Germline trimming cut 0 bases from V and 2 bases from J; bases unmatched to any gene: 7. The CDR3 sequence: CASSQDLSGSTTDTQYF. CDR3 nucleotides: TGTGCCAGCAGCCAAGACCTGAGCGGGAGCACCACAGATACGCAGTATTTT.

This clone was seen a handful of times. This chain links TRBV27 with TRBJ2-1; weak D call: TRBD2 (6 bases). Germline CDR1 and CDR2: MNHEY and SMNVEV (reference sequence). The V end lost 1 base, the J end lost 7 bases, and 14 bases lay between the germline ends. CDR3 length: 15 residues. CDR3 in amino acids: CASSLFTGEGNEQFF. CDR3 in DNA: TGTGCCAGCAGTTTATTTACGGGAGAGGGGAATGAGCAGTTCTTC.